The rows below give T cell receptor beta chains drawn from one sample of a study of cytomegalovirus exposure and HLA in healthy donors. Here immunoSEQ multiplex PCR was the method, and the copy in TCRdb shows in-frame clones only, minus some. In the table there are roughly 150,000 clones, 76% of which are singletons. Material for sequencing was PBMCs. The receptors come from a man aged 35 to 55 in good health and CMV-seronegative. Both conserved end residues are part of each CDR3. The order of the fields is D gene, clone size, V gene, J gene, CDR3 protein, CDR3 DNA. A D gene is named only where the DNA matches it firmly. The size entry is marked missing in some rows and otherwise reads once, few, many or a size class.

d_gene: -; abundance: -; v_gene: TRBV7-9; j_gene: TRBJ2-3; CDR3aa: CASRDSNADTQYF; CDR3nt: TGTGCCAGCAGGGACTCGAACGCAGATACGCAGTATTTT
d_gene: -; abundance: -; v_gene: TRBV10-3; j_gene: TRBJ2-7; CDR3aa: CAISEGQWDEQYF; CDR3nt: TGTGCCATCAGTGAGGGACAATGGGACGAGCAGTACTTC
d_gene: -; abundance: -; v_gene: TRBV7-3; j_gene: TRBJ1-1; CDR3aa: CASSPTVNTEAFF; CDR3nt: TGTGCCAGCAGCCCGACAGTGAACACTGAAGCTTTCTTT
d_gene: -; abundance: many; v_gene: TRBV7-9; j_gene: TRBJ1-2; CDR3aa: CASSLEGDLDVYGYTF; CDR3nt: TGTGCCAGCAGCTTAGAGGGGGACCTGGACGTCTATGGCTACACCTTC
d_gene: -; abundance: -; v_gene: TRBV5-8; j_gene: TRBJ2-1; CDR3aa: CATAGQSYNEQFF; CDR3nt: TGTGCCACCGCGGGACAGTCCTACAATGAGCAGTTCTTC
d_gene: TRBD1; abundance: -; v_gene: TRBV6-5; j_gene: TRBJ1-1; CDR3aa: CASSYSTGGKAFF; CDR3nt: TGTGCCAGCAGTTACTCGACAGGGGGCAAAGCTTTCTTT
d_gene: -; abundance: few; v_gene: TRBV5-5; j_gene: TRBJ1-1; CDR3aa: CASSPHAGTEAFF; CDR3nt: TGTGCCAGCAGCCCCCACGCAGGGACTGAAGCTTTCTTT
d_gene: -; abundance: -; v_gene: TRBV6-5; j_gene: TRBJ1-2; CDR3aa: CASTDQPQVNYGYTF; CDR3nt: TGTGCCAGCACCGACCAACCGCAGGTTAACTATGGCTACACCTTC
d_gene: -; abundance: -; v_gene: TRBV30; j_gene: TRBJ2-7; CDR3aa: CAWSGGGGASSYEQYF; CDR3nt: TGTGCCTGGAGTGGAGGTGGTGGCGCTAGCTCCTACGAGCAGTACTTC
d_gene: TRBD1; abundance: -; v_gene: TRBV4-3; j_gene: TRBJ2-2; CDR3aa: CASSHPTGGRNTGELFF; CDR3nt: TGCGCCAGCAGCCACCCGACAGGGGGCAGGAACACCGGGGAGCTGTTTTTT
d_gene: -; abundance: -; v_gene: TRBV10-3; j_gene: TRBJ1-2; CDR3aa: CAISGGGLSYGYTF; CDR3nt: TGTGCCATCAGTGGGGGCGGCTTATCTTATGGCTACACCTTC
d_gene: -; abundance: -; v_gene: TRBV9; j_gene: TRBJ2-7; CDR3aa: CASSAEGQIDYEQYF; CDR3nt: TGTGCCAGCAGCGCGGAGGGACAGATCGACTACGAGCAGTACTTC
d_gene: TRBD1; abundance: -; v_gene: TRBV4-1; j_gene: TRBJ2-6; CDR3aa: CASRQGFGANVLTF; CDR3nt: TGCGCCAGCAGACAGGGGTTTGGGGCCAACGTCCTGACTTTC
d_gene: -; abundance: -; v_gene: TRBV5-6; j_gene: TRBJ1-2; CDR3aa: CASSRQEGLGYTF; CDR3nt: TGTGCCAGCAGCAGACAAGAGGGACTTGGCTACACCTTC
d_gene: TRBD2; abundance: -; v_gene: TRBV18; j_gene: TRBJ2-5; CDR3aa: CASSPPGLDEETQYF; CDR3nt: TGTGCCAGCTCACCACCGGGACTAGACGAAGAGACCCAGTACTTC
d_gene: -; abundance: -; v_gene: TRBV27; j_gene: TRBJ1-3; CDR3aa: CASSSRGSGNTIYF; CDR3nt: TGTGCCAGCAGTTCCCGGGGGTCTGGAAACACCATATATTTT
d_gene: TRBD1; abundance: -; v_gene: TRBV7-9; j_gene: TRBJ1-1; CDR3aa: CASSRQGAITEAFF; CDR3nt: TGTGCCAGCAGCCGACAGGGGGCCATCACTGAAGCTTTCTTT
d_gene: TRBD1; abundance: -; v_gene: TRBV12-5; j_gene: TRBJ2-3; CDR3aa: CASGLVRGQRGGDTQYF; CDR3nt: TGTGCTAGTGGTTTGGTAAGGGGACAGAGAGGTGGAGATACGCAGTATTTT
d_gene: TRBD2; abundance: -; v_gene: TRBV4-1; j_gene: TRBJ2-3; CDR3aa: CASMASAGGSDTQYF; CDR3nt: TGCGCCAGCATGGCCTCGGCGGGGGGTTCAGATACGCAGTATTTT
d_gene: TRBD2; abundance: -; v_gene: TRBV9; j_gene: TRBJ2-7; CDR3aa: CASSAGLAGKDEQYF; CDR3nt: TGTGCCAGCAGCGCCGGACTAGCGGGCAAGGACGAGCAGTACTTC
d_gene: TRBD1; abundance: -; v_gene: TRBV10-3; j_gene: TRBJ2-3; CDR3aa: CAISPPGQGAADTQYF; CDR3nt: TGTGCCATCAGTCCCCCGGGACAGGGGGCGGCAGATACGCAGTATTTT
d_gene: TRBD1; abundance: -; v_gene: TRBV15; j_gene: TRBJ1-4; CDR3aa: CATSDTGAKLFF; CDR3nt: TGTGCCACCAGTGACACAGGGGCGAAACTGTTTTTT
d_gene: TRBD1; abundance: -; v_gene: TRBV19; j_gene: TRBJ1-2; CDR3aa: CASSPGQGIDYTF; CDR3nt: TGTGCCAGTAGTCCGGGACAGGGCATCGACTACACCTTC
d_gene: -; abundance: -; v_gene: TRBV5-6; j_gene: TRBJ2-2; CDR3aa: CASSRTGGGAGPGELFF; CDR3nt: TGTGCCAGCAGCCGAACTGGAGGGGGGGCCGGGCCCGGGGAGCTGTTTTTT
d_gene: -; abundance: once; v_gene: TRBV2; j_gene: TRBJ1-6; CDR3aa: CASRGTWLFSPLHF; CDR3nt: TGTGCCAGCAGGGGGACATGGCTTTTTTCACCCCTCCACTTT
d_gene: TRBD2; abundance: -; v_gene: TRBV25-1; j_gene: TRBJ2-5; CDR3aa: CASSVAGAETQYF; CDR3nt: TGTGCCAGCAGTGTAGCGGGGGCGGAGACCCAGTACTTC